The 4 T cell receptor beta chains reported below all come from one sample, sequenced in a study of T cells in Graves' hyperthyroidism and ophthalmopathy. From RNA transcripts, TCR beta CDR3 regions were amplified. TCR CDR3 regions were first amplified by RT-PCR with HTBI primers. MiXCR was run by TCRdb on the multiplex PCR reads, yielding one entry per CDR3 protein. Of some 200,000 distinct CDR3 sequences listed, approximately 17% are singletons. Material for sequencing was blood. These TCRs come from a man aged 50-60 years with Graves' hyperthyroidism.

This clonotype was found many times. V gene TRBV28 combines with J gene TRBJ2-7; 14 bases align to TRBD2. The J segment lost 5 bases and the V segment lost 6 bases, leaving 6 bases of the junction unmatched. Germline CDR1 reads MDHEN; CDR2 reads SYDVKM. The CDR3 covers 15 residues. The CDR3 DNA follows: TGTGCCAGCAGCTGGACTAGCGGGAGGTCTAACGAGCAGTACTTC. Amino acid sequence: CASSWTSGRSNEQYF.

This clonotype was counted once. The chain employs TRBV4-1 and TRBJ1-1; TRBD1 might be the D (5 bases). Trimming cost V 4 bases and J 1 base, with 13 bases left between them. Per germline, CDR1 MGHRA and CDR2 YSYEKL. This CDR3 has 15 amino acids. This CDR3 is CASSPGVGENTEAFF. The CDR3, as DNA: TGCGCCAGCAGCCCCGGGGTGGGGGAGAACACTGAAGCTTTCTTT.

V is TRBV7-9 and J is TRBJ2-3; 13 bases are a match to TRBD2. This CDR3 spans 16 amino acids. The V gene end was trimmed by 5 bases and the J gene end by 2 bases; junction bases not matched to a gene: 4. Germline V gives CDR1 SEHNR, CDR2 FQNEAQ (reference sequence). The CDR3: CASSQGLAGFTDTQYF. In DNA form, the CDR3 reads TGTGCCAGCAGCCAGGGACTAGCGGGATTCACAGATACGCAGTATTTT.

This chain uses TRBV20-1 with TRBJ1-2; D uncertain. The CDR3 loop spans 11 amino acids. V gave up 0 bases and J gave up 9 bases, with 8 bases separating them. The V gene's germline CDR1 is DFQATT and CDR2 SNEGSKA (reference sequence). The CDR3 sequence: CSARDLQSYTF. The CDR3 DNA reads as TGCAGTGCTAGAGATCTACAAAGCTACACCTTC.